The rows below give T cell receptor beta chains drawn from one sample of a study of CD8+ T cells in alopecia areata. Profiled with immunoSEQ multiplex PCR; TCRdb holds only in-frame clones, not every one. Found here are about 64,000 clones, about half of them singletons; the top ten hold roughly 20%. The sample consisted of CD8+ T cells sorted from blood, taken at approximately week 36, from a patient treated with tofacitinib. The receptors were gathered from a human donor with alopecia areata. Each CDR3 is given with its conserved first and last residue. A D gene is named only where the DNA matches it firmly.

>TRBV9|NA|TRBJ2-5
CASSPFGETQYF
>TRBV29-1|NA|TRBJ2-7
CSVRTAGGPYEQYF
>TRBV9|NA|TRBJ2-7
CASSAGTAYEQYF
>TRBV9|NA|TRBJ2-5
CASSVANGETQYF
>TRBV19|NA|TRBJ2-1
CASSPNGASYNEQFF
>TRBV19|TRBD2|TRBJ2-7
CASSIGLAGALDEQYF
>TRBV30|NA|TRBJ2-1
CAWTGGLHSYNEQFF
>TRBV7-9|NA|TRBJ2-7
CASSLIRGSYEQYF
>TRBV29-1|TRBD2|TRBJ2-7
CSPRPSGGAYEQYF
>TRBV7-3|NA|TRBJ2-7
CASSIGATYEQYF
>TRBV11-1|TRBD2|TRBJ2-7
CASSSTSGSGLEQYF
>TRBV29-1|TRBD2|TRBJ2-3
CSPLLADRTDTQYF
>TRBV13|NA|TRBJ2-7
CASSPASNINEQYF
>TRBV29-1|NA|TRBJ1-2
CSVPPPRGDGYTF